This TCR beta chain was sequenced during a study of PD-1 blockade in mismatch repair-deficient tumors listed by TCRdb under 2017. Regarding the complete study: Between September 2013 and 2016, the trial enrolled approximately 87 consecutive patients with roughly eleven types of mismatch repair-deficient cancer, all of whom had received prior treatment and were progressing. Tumor-associated T cell clones in the peripheral blood of patients responding to PD-1 blockade were tracked using deep sequencing of TCR CDR3 regions. Summary of the overall study and its limitations: Rapid expansion after pembrolizumab followed by contraction, generally before radiologic responses, was shown by tumor-resident clones, which were often undetectable in blood before treatment.

In regard to this clone: Which antigen it targets is not known. One base away there is no much larger clone; base qualities are not given.

Libraries were constructed by the immunoSEQ multiplex PCR assay. Drawn from immuneACCESS, this table holds only the in-frame rearrangements with V and J called that TCRdb kept. Clones are partly lost; checked studies trace under half to an unresolved V gene and leave the rest unexplained. In this sample the table shows roughly 84,000 clones, around 85% of which occur a single time. The biggest ten clones account for roughly 2.7% of the sample. Interpreted using the paper, the time point label stands for: peripheral blood 12 weeks after first pembrolizumab dose. Mismatch repair deficiency was established in every enrolled patient by polymerase chain reaction or immunohistochemistry. TCR sequencing was performed for three patients who responded to pembrolizumab therapy. The phase II trial prospectively tested pembrolizumab PD-1 blockade in advanced mismatch repair-deficient cancers regardless of tissue of origin. Peripheral blood T cell samples were serially collected before and at multiple times after PD-1 blockade was started. The timing of each blood sample was reported as weeks after the first dose of pembrolizumab.

V is clipped by 5 bases and J by 4 bases, and the sequence between their germline boundaries is 12 bases long. There are 14 amino acids in the CDR3, from cysteine to phenylalanine inclusive. Only the CDR3 portion is preserved as DNA: 42 bases, with reading frame beginning at the first base. Via the germline V gene, CDR1 is MGHRA and CDR2 YSYEKL. The V and J segments used are TRBV4-1 and TRBJ2-1, with no confident D gene call. The sample here was peripheral blood, taken 12 weeks after starting pembrolizumab. This receptor was identified in an adult with mismatch repair-deficient cancer. The DNA is as follows: TGCGCCAGCAGCGAGGTCCGCCTTTACAATGAGCAGTTCTTC. Its protein is CASSEVRLYNEQFF.